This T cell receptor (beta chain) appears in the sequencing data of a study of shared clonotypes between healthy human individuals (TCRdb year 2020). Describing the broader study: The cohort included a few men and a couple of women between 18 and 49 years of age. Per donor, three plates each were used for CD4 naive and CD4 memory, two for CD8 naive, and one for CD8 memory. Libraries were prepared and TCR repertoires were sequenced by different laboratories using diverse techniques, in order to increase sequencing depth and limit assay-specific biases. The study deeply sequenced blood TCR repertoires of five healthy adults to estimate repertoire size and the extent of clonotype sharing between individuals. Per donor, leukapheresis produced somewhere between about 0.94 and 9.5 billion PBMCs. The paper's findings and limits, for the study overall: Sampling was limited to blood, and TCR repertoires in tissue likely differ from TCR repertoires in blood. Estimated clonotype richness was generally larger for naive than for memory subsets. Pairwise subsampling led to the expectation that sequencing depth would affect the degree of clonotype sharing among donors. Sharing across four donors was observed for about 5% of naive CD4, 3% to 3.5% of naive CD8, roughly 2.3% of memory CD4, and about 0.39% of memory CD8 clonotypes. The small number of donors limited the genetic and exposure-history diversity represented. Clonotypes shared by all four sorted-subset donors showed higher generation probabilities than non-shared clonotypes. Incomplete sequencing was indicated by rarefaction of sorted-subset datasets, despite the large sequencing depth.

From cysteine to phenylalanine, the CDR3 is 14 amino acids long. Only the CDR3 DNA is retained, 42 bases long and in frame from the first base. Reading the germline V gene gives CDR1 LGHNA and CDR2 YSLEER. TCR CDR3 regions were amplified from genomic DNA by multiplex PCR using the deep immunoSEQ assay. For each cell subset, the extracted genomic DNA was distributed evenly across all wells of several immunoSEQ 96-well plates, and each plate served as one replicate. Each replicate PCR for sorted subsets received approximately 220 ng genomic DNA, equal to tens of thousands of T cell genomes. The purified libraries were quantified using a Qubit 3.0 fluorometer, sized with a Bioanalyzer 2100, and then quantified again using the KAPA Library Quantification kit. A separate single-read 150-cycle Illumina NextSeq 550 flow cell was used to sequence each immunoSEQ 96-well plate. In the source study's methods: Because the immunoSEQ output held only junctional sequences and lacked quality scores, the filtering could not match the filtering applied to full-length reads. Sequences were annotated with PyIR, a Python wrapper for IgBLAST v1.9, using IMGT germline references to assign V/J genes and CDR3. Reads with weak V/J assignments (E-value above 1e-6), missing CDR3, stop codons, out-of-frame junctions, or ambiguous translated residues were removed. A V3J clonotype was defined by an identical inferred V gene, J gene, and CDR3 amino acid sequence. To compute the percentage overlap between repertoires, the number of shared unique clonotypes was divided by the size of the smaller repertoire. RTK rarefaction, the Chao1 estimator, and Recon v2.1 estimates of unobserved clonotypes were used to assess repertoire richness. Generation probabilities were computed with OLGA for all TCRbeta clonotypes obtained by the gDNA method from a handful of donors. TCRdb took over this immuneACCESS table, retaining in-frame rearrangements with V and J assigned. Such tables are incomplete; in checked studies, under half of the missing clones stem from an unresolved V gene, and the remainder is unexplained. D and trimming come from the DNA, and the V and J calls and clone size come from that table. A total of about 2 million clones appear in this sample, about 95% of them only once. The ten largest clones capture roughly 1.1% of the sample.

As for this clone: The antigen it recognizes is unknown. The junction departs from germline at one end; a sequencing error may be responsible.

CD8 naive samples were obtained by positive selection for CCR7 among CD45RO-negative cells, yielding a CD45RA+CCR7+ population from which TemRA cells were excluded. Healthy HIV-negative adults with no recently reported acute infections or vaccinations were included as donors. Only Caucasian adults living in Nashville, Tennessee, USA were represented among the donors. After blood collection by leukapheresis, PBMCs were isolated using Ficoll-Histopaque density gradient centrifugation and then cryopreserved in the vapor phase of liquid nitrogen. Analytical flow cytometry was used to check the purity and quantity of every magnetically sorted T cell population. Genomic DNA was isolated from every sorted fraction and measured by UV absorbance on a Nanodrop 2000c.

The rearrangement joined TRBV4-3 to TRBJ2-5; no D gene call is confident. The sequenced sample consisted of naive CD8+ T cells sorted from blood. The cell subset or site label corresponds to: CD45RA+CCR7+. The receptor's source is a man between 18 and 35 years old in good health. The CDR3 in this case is CASSQGSEQEAQYF. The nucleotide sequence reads TGCGCCAGCAGCCAAGGTTCTGAACAAGAGGCCCAGTACTTC.